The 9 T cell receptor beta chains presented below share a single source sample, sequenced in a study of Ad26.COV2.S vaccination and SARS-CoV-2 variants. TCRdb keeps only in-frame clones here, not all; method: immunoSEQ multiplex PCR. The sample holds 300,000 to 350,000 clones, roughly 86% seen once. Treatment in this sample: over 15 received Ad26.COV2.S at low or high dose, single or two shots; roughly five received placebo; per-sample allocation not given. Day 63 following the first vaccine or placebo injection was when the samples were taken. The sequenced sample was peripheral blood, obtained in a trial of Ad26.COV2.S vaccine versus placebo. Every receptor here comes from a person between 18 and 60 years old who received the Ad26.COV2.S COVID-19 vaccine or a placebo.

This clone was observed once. The CDR3 loop is CASSYPPGQGGGYTF. CDR3 nucleotide sequence: TGTGCCAGCAGTTACCCGCCCGGGCAGGGAGGAGGCTACACCTTC. The rearrangement links TRBV6-2 or TRBV6-3 to TRBJ1-2; TRBD1 might be the D (5 bases). The CDR3 spans 15 residues. Trimming pared 2 bases from V and 8 bases from J, leaving 18 bases between. Germline values: CDR1 MNHEY, CDR2 SVGEGT.

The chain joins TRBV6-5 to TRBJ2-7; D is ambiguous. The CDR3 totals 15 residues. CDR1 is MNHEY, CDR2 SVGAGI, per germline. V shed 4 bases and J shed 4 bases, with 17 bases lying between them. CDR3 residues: CASSSQARATYEQYF. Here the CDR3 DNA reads TGTGCCAGCAGTTCGCAGGCAAGGGCCACATACGAGCAGTACTTC.

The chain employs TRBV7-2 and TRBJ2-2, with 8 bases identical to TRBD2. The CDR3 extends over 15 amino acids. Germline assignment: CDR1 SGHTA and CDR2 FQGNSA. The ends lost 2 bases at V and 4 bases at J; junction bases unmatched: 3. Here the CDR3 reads CASSLRRGVTGELFF. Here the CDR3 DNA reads TGTGCCAGCAGCTTAAGGCGGGGGGTCACCGGGGAGCTGTTTTTT.

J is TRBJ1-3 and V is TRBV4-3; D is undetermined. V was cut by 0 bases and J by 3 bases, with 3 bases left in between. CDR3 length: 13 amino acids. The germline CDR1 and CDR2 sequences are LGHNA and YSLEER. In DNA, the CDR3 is TGCGCCAGCAGCCAAGAGCGTGGAAACACCATATATTTT. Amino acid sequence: CASSQERGNTIYF.

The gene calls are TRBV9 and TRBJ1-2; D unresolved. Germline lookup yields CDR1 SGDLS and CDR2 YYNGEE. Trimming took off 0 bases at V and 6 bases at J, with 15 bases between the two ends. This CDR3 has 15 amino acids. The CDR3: CASSVGERVANGYTF. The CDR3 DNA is TGTGCCAGCAGCGTAGGCGAGCGGGTAGCGAATGGCTACACCTTC.

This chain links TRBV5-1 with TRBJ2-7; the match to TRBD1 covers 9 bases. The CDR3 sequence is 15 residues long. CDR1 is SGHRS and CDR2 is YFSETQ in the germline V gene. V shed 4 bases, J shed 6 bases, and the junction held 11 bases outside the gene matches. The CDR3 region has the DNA TGCGCCAGCAGCGCCGTGGGGACAGGGTATGTCGAGCAGTACTTC. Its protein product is CASSAVGTGYVEQYF.

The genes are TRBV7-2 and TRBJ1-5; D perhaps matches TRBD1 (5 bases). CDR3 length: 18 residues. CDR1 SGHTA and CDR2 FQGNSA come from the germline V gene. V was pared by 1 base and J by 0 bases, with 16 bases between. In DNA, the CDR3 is TGTGCCAGCAGCTTAGGACTGGGCGGAGGGACTAGCAATCAGCCCCAGCATTTT. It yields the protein CASSLGLGGGTSNQPQHF.

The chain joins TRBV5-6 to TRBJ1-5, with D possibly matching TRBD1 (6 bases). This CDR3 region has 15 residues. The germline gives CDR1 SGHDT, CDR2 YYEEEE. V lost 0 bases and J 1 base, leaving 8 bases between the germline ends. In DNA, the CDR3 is TGTGCCAGCAGCTTGGGGGGGCTAAGCAATCAGCCCCAGCATTTT. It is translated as CASSLGGLSNQPQHF.

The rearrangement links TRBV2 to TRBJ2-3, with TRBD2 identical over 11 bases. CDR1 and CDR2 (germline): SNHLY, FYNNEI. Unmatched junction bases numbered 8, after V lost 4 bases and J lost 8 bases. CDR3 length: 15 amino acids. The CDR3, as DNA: TGTGCCAGCAGTGTTTCTAGCGGGGGGCCAGGTACGCAGTATTTT. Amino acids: CASSVSSGGPGTQYF.